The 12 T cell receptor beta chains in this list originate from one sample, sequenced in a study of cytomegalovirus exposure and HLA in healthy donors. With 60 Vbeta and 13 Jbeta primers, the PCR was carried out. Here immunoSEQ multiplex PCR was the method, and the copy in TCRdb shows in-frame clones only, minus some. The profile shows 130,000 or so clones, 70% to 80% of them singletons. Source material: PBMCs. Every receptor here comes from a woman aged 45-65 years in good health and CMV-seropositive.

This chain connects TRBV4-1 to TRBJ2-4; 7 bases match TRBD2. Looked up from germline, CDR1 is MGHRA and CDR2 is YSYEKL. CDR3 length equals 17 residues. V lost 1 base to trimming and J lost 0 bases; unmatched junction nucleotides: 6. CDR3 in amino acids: CASSQGRREIAKNIQYF. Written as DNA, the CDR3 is TGCGCCAGCAGCCAAGGGAGGCGGGAGATAGCCAAAAACATTCAGTACTTC.

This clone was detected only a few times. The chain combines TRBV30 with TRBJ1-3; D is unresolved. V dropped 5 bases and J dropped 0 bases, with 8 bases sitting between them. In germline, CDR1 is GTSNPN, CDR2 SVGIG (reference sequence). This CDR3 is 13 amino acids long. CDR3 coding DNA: TGTGCCTGGGCCCCAGGCTCTGGAAACACCATATATTTT. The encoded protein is CAWAPGSGNTIYF.

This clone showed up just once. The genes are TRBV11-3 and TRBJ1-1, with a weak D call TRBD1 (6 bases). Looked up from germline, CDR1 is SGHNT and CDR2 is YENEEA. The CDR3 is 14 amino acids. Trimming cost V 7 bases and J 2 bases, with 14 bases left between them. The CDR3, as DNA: TGTGCCAGCACCTGGACAGAGATAAACACTGAAGCTTTCTTT. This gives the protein CASTWTEINTEAFF.

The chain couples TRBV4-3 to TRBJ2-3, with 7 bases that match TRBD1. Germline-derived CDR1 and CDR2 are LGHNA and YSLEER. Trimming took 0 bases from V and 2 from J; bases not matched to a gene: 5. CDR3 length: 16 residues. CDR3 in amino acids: CASSQDEGQFTDTQYF. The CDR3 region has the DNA TGCGCCAGCAGCCAAGATGAGGGACAGTTCACAGATACGCAGTATTTT.

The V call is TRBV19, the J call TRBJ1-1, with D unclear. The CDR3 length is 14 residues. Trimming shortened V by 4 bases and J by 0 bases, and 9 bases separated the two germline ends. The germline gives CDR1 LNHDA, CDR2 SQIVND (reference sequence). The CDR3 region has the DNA TGTGCCAGTAGTAGACAACAGATGAACACTGAAGCTTTCTTT. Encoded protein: CASSRQQMNTEAFF.

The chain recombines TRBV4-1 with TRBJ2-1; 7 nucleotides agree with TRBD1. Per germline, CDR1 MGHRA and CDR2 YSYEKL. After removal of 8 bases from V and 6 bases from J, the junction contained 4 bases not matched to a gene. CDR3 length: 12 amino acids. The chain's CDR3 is CASGRQGNEQFF. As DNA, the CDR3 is TGCGCCAGCGGGAGACAGGGCAATGAGCAGTTCTTC.

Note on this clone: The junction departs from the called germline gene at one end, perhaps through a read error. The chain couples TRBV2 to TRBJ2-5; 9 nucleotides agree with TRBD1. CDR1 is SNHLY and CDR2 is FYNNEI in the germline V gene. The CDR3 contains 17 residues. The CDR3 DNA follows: TGTGCCAGCATCTCAGTTCTCGGACAGGGGTCTGAAGAAACCCAGTACTTC. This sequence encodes CASISVLGQGSEETQYF.

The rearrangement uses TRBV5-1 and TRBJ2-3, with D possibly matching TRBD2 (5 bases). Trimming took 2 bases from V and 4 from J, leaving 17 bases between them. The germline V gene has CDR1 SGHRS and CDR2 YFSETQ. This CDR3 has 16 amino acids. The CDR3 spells CASSLRLASSADTQYF. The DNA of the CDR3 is TGCGCCAGCAGCTTACGTTTGGCTAGCTCGGCAGATACGCAGTATTTT.

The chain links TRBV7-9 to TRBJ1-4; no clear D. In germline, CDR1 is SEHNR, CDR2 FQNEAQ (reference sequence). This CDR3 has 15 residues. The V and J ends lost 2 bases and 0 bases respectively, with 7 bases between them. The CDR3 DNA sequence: TGTGCCAGCAGCTTATTGGCCTCAACTAATGAAAAACTGTTTTTT. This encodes CASSLLASTNEKLFF.

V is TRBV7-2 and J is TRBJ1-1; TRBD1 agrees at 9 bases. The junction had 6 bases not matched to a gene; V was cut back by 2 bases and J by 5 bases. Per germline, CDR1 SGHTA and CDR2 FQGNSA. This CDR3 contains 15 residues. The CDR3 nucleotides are TGTGCCAGCAGCTTAAGGGACAGGGTGGGGACTGAAGCTTTCTTT. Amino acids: CASSLRDRVGTEAFF.

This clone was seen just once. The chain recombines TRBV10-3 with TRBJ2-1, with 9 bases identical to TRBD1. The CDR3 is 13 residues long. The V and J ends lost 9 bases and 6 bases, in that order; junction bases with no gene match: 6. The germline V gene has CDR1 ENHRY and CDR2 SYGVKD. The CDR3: CAIQTGGLNEQFF. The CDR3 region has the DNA TGTGCCATACAGACAGGGGGGCTCAATGAGCAGTTCTTC.

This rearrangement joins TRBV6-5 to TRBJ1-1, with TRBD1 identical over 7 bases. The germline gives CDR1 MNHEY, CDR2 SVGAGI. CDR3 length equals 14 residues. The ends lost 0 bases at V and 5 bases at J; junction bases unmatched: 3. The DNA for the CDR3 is TGTGCCAGCAGTTACTCATACAGGGGAACTGAAGCTTTCTTT. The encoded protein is CASSYSYRGTEAFF.